This T cell receptor beta chain was observed in a study of shared clonotypes between healthy human individuals. Findings of the study overall: When naive CD4 clonotypes were compared across several donors, 5% to 5.5% were shared.

The V end lost 5 bases, the J end lost 0 bases, and 10 bases lay between the germline ends. The V gene's germline CDR1 is MGHDK and CDR2 SYGVNS. The CDR3 is made up of 14 amino acids. For this clone: Its target is not known.

The donor population consisted of healthy HIV-negative adults with no recent acute infections or vaccinations. Here immunoSEQ multiplex PCR was the method, and the copy in TCRdb shows in-frame clones only, minus some. The data contain around 1 million clones, more than 75% of them singletons. Source material: memory CD4+ T cells sorted from blood. As to subset: CD45RA-negative fraction. The TCR originated in a man aged 18 to 35 in good health. The chain carries TRBV25-1 and TRBJ1-1; D not resolved. The CDR3 coding sequence is TGTGCCAGCAGTCGTTACACTTTGAACACTGAAGCTTTCTTT. Protein: CASSRYTLNTEAFF.